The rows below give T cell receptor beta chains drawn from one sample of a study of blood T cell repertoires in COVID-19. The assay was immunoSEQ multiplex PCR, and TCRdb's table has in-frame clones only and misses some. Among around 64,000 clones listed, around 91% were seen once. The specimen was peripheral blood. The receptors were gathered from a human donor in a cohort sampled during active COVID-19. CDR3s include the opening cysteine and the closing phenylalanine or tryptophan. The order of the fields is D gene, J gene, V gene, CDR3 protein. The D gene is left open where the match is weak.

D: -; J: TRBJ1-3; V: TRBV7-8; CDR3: CASRTQVSGNTIYF
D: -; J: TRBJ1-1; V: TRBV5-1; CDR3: CASTLQQGRTEAFF
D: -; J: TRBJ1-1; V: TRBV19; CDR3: CASSITMSSEAFF
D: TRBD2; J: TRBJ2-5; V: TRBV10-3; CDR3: CAISPLAGGAETQYF
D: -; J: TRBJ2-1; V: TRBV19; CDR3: CASSIVQGVGHNEQFF
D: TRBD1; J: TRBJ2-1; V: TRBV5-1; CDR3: CASSSGQVTYNEQFF
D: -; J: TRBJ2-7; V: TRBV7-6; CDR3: CASSLAGLVDEQYF
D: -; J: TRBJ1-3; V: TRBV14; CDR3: CASSQNRAGNTIYF
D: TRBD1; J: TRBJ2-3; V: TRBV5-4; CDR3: CASSPGGGTDTQYF
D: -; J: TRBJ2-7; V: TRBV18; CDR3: CASSSLPPRTSSYEQYF
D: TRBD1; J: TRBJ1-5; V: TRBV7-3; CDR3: CASSLWPGQGNSNQPQHF
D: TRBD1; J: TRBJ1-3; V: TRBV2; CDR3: CASSGQGRSSGNTIYF
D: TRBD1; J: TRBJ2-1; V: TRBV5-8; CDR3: CASSFRDRGFNEQFF
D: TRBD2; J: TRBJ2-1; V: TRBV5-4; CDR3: CASSGPGLAGDRAYNEQFF
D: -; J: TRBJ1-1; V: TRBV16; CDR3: CASSQIQALNTEAFF
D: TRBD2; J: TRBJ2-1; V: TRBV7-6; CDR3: CASSATSGGAYEQFF
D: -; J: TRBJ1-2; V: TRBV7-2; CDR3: CASSRGYLRTENGYTF
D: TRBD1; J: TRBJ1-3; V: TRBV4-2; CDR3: CASSQVRQGPGNTIYF
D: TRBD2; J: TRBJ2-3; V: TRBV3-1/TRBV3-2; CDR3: CASSRSGGTTDTQYF
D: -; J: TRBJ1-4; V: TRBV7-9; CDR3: CASSLGQNINEKLFF
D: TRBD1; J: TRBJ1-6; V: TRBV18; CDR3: CASSPTGGGSDNSPLHF
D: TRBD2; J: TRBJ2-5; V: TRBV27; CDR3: CASSSGLAVETQYF
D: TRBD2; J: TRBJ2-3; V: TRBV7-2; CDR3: CASSSVAGASTDTQYF
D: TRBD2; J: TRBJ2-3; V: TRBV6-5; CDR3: CASREGLATTDTQYF
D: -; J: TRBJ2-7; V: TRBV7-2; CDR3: CASSPTGQSSYEQYF
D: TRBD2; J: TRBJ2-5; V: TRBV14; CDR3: CASSQQRLAGAETQYF
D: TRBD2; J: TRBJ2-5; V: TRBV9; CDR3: CASSVSGRGETQYF
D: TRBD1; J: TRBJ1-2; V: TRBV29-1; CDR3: CSVAGTGDYGYTF
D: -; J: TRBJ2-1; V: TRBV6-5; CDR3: CASSYSPAGSVNEQFF
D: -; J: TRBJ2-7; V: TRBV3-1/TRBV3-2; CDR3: CASSPSTAGILREQYF
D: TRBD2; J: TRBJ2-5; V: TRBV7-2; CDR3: CASSLSGGETQYF
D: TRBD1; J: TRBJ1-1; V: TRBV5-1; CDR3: CASSLDLGQINTEAFF
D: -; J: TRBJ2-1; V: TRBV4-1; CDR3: CASSQVNLMSYNEQFF
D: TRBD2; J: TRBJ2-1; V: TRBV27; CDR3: CASSLVSGATNEQFF
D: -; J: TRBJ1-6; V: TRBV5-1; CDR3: CASSLRGEGSPLHF
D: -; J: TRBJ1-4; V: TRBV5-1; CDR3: CASSLVPGANEKLFF
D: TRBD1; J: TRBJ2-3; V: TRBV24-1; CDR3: CASRQGAHTQYF
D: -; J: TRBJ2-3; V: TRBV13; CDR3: CASSLVGGPTDTQYF
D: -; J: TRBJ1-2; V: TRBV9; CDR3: CASSVAAGTMYGYTF
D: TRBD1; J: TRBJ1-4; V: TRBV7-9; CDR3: CASSFSTGSGEKLFF
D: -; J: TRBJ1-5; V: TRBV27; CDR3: CASSLGPSNQPQHF
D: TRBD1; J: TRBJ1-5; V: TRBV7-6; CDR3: CASSPGTGVGQPQHF
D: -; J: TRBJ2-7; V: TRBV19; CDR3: CASQKPGSEQYF
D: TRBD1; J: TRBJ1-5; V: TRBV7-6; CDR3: CASSLVPGTGVNQPQHF
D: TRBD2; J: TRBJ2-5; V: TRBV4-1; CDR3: CASSQDLASGGSQETQYF
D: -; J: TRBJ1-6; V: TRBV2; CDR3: CASSGGAGNSPLHF
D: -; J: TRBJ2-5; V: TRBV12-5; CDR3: CASGLVFGPEETQYF
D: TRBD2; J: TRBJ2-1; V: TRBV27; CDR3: CASTLGGGTSREQFF
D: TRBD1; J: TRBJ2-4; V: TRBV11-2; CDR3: CASSARTGEYF
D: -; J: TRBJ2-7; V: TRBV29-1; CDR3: CSVDRDYEQYF
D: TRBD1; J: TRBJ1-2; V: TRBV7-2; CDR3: CASSQGRTGLGGYTF
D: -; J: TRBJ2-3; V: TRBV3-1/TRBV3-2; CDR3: CASSKYGGPSDTQYF
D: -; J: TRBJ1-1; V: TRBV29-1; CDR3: CSVENRVPWTETFF